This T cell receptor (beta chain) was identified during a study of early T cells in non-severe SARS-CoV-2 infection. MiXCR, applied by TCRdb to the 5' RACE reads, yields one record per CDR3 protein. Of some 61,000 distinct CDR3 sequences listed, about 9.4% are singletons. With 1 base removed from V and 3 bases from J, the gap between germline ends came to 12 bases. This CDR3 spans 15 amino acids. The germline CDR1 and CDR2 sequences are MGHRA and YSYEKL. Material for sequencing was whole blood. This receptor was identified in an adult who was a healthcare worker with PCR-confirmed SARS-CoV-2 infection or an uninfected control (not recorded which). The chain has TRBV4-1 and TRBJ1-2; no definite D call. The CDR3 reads CASSQGRGMDYGYTF. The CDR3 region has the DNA TGCGCCAGCAGCCAAGGGAGAGGGATGGACTATGGCTACACCTTC.